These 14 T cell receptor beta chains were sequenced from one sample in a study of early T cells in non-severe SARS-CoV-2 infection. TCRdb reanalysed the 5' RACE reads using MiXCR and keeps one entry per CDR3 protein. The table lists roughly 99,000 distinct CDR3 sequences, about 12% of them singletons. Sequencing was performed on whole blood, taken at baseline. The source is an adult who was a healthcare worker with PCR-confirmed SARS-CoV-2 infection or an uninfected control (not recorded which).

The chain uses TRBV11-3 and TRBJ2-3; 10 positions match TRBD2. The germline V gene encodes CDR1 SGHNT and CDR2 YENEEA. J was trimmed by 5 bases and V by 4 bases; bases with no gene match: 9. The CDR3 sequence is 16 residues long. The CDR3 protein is CASSSGRTSGGDTQYF. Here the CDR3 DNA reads TGTGCCAGCAGCTCGGGTCGGACTAGCGGCGGAGATACGCAGTATTTT.

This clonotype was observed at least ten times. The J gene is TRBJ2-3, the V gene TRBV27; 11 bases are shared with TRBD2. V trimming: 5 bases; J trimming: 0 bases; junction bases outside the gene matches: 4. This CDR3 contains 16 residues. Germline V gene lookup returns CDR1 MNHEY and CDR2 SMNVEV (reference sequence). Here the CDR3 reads CASSKTSGRSTDTQYF. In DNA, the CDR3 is TGTGCCAGCAGTAAAACTAGCGGGAGAAGCACAGATACGCAGTATTTT.

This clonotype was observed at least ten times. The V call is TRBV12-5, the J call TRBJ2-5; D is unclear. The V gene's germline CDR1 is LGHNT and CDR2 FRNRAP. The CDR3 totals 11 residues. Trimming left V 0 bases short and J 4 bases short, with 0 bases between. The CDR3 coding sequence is TGTGCTAGTGGTTTGGTAGAGACCCAGTACTTC. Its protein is CASGLVETQYF.

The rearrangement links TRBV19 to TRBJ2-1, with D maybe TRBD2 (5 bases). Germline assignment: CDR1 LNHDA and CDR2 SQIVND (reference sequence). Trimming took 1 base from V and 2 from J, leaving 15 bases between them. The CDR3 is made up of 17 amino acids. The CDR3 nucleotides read TGTGCCAGTAGTATAGGCCCCCCCGGGATAGCCTACAATGAGCAGTTCTTC. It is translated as CASSIGPPGIAYNEQFF.

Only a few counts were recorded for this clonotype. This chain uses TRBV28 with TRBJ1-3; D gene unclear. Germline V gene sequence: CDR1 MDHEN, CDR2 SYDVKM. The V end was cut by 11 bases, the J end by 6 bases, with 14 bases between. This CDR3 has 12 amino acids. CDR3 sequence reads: CASSVSVNTIYF. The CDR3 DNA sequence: TGTGCCTCATCCGTTAGTGTAAACACCATATATTTT.

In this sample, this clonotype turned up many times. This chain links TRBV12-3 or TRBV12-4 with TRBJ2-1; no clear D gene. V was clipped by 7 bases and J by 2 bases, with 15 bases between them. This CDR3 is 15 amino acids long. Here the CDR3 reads CASTQGRFPYNEQFF. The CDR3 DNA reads TGTGCCAGCACCCAAGGAAGGTTCCCCTACAATGAGCAGTTCTTC.

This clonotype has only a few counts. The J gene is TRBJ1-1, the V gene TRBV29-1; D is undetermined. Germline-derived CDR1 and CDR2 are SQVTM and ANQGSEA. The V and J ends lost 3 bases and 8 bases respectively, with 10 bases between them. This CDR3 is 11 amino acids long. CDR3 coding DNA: TGCAGCGTTGACATGAGCCAAGAAGCTTTCTTT. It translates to CSVDMSQEAFF.

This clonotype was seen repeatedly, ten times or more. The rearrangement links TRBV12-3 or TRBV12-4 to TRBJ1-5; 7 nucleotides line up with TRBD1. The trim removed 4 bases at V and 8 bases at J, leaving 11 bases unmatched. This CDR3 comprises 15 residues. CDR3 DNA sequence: TGTGCCAGCAGTTCGAGACAGGGTATTTGGAAGCCCCAGCATTTT. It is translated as CASSSRQGIWKPQHF.

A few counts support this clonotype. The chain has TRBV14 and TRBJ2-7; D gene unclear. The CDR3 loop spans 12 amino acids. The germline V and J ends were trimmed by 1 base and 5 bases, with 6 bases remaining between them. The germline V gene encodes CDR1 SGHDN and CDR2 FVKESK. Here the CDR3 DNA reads TGTGCCAGCAGCCAAGTACGTCACGAGCAGTACTTC. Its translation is CASSQVRHEQYF.

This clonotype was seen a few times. CDR3 region: CSARGSDIGYTF. CDR3 coding DNA: TGCAGTGCTAGAGGATCGGACATTGGCTACACCTTC. The chain recombines TRBV20-1 with TRBJ1-2, with a weak D call TRBD1 (5 bases). Germline loops: CDR1 DFQATT, CDR2 SNEGSKA (reference sequence). The CDR3 loop spans 12 amino acids. Trimming took off 1 base at V and 7 bases at J, with 10 bases between the two ends.

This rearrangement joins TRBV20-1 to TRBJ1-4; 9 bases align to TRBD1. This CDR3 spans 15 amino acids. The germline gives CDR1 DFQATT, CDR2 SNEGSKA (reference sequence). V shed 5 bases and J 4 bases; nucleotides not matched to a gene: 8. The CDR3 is CSAPGQGSLNEKLFF. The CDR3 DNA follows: TGCAGTGCTCCCGGACAGGGGTCCCTTAATGAAAAACTGTTTTTT.

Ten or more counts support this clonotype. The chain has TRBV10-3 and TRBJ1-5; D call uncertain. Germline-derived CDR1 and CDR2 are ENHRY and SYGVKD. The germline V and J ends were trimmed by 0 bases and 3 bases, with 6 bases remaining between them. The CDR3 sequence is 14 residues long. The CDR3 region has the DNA TGTGCCATCAGTGAGTCGGTTGACAATCAGCCCCAGCATTTT. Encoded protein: CAISESVDNQPQHF.

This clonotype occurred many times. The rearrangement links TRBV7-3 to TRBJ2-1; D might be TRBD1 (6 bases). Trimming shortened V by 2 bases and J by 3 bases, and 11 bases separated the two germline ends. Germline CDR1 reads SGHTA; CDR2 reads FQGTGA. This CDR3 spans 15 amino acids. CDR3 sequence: CASSLYRGSYNEQFF. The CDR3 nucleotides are TGTGCCAGCAGCTTATATAGGGGGAGCTACAATGAGCAGTTCTTC.

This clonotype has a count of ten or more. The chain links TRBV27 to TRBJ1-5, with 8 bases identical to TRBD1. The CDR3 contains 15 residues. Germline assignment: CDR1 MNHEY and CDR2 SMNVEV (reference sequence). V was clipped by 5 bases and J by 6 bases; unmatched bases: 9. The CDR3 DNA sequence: TGTGCCAGCAGTAAGGCAGGGGGCCCCAGTCAGCCCCAGCATTTT. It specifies CASSKAGGPSQPQHF.